This is a list of T cell receptor beta chains from one sample in a study of T cells in narcolepsy. TCRdb's table, derived via immunoSEQ multiplex PCR, lists solely in-frame clones and lacks some. The sample consists of approximately 25,000 clones, more than 75% of them appearing once. The sequenced material came from CD45RA- memory CD4+ T cells from PBMCs. The receptor set was obtained from a human donor with narcolepsy. The CDR3 runs from the conserved cysteine through the conserved F or W. Part of the rows lack a size; the others show once, few, many or a class for expanded clones.

13 | - | TRBV5-1 | CASSLVFEETQYF
14 | once | TRBV7-2 | CASSFNTGGTEAFF
14 | once | TRBV29-1 | CSVAVTGGTYEQYF
14 | few | TRBV19 | CASTLRVDSYEQYF
14 | - | TRBV5-5 | CASSRSTTSYGYTF
17 | - | TRBV18 | CASSPQLAGGLTDTQHF
14 | - | TRBV5-1 | CASTLSIMNTEAFF
14 | - | TRBV19 | CATKQGPTNYGYTF
14 | - | TRBV2 | CASTLDRANTEAFF
14 | - | TRBV29-1 | CSVEEDRAHTEAFF
12 | - | TRBV6-6 | CASSGTGKGYTF
14 | - | TRBV2 | CASSDGQIAYEQYF
15 | few | TRBV6-5 | CASSYTGTAGNTIYF
14 | - | TRBV5-5 | CASSFRGSTDTQYF
13 | - | TRBV6-1 | CASTTGGNTEAFF
14 | - | TRBV4-1 | CASSLRQRNTEAFF
15 | - | TRBV5-1 | CASSGRAGGQETQYF
16 | once | TRBV28 | CASSLRSLLTLGEQYF
13 | - | TRBV11-2 | CASSLYSNQPQHF
18 | - | TRBV12-5 | CASGLKPLLAPDVGEQFF
13 | - | TRBV19 | CASSPTGNQPQHF
15 | - | TRBV6-5 | CASSYDPSSGNTIYF
17 | few | TRBV19 | CASASYVGGQGNSPLHF
13 | large | TRBV10-3 | CAASKDPNYGYTF
16 | - | TRBV30 | CAWSVTILRGGGGAFF
19 | - | TRBV18 | CASSPGTGTSRSGANVLTF
16 | - | TRBV14 | CASSPLGQGRFTEAFF
16 | - | TRBV27 | CASSLQGRTGANVLTF
16 | - | TRBV12-2 | CASRAPGGRSNQPQHF